The present TCR beta chain was sequenced within a study of T cells expressing NK-cell markers. About the study: According to the study, TCR beta repertoires originated from sorted CD3+CD56+NKG2C+, CD3+CD56+NKG2C- and CD3+CD56-NKG2C+ T cells. Within the sequenced cohort of eight donors, seven exhibited HCMV seropositivity and one was seronegative.

TCRdb re-called the 5' RACE reads; every CDR3 protein appears as one record, without DNA. This sample's table has about 460,000 distinct CDR3 sequences. This receptor was identified in a woman aged 45-65 years in good health. The specimen sequenced was blood T cells: a sorted CD56 or NKG2C T cell subset, CD4+ or CD8+ T cells, or bulk PBMC T cells (not recorded which).

The CDR3 region is CASSLLPLETQYF. This sequence joins TRBV5-5 and TRBJ2-5. Germline loops: CDR1 SGHKS, CDR2 YYEKEE (reference sequence). The CDR3 extends over 13 amino acids.